These 23 T cell receptor beta chains were all obtained from the same sample, sequenced in a study of T cells in Graves' hyperthyroidism and ophthalmopathy. TCR beta CDR3 region amplification was performed from RNA transcripts. First-round RT-PCR targeting the TCR CDR3 was performed with the HTBI primer set. TCRdb re-analysed the multiplex PCR reads in MiXCR, keeping a single row per CDR3 protein. The sample records 500,000 to 650,000 distinct CDR3 sequences, just under 20% being singletons. Sequenced input: blood. These receptors all come from a man aged 35 to 55 with Graves' ophthalmopathy.

This clonotype was recorded once. The J gene is TRBJ1-2, the V gene TRBV29-1, with D tentatively TRBD1 (6 bases). With 6 bases removed from V and 0 bases from J, the gap between germline ends came to 14 bases. Germline V gives CDR1 SQVTM, CDR2 ANQGSEA. This CDR3 contains 14 residues. CDR3 DNA: TGCAGCGTAGGGGGAATTAGAGCTAACTATGGCTACACCTTC. It yields the protein CSVGGIRANYGYTF.

This clonotype turned up a few times. The chain carries TRBV7-9 and TRBJ2-1; D may be TRBD2 (5 bases). CDR3 length: 18 amino acids. CDR1 SEHNR and CDR2 FQNEAQ come from the germline V gene (reference sequence). Deletions cut 5 bases from V and 6 bases from J, with 26 bases between. This CDR3 is CASSQATPLTGKVNEQFF. The CDR3 nucleotides read TGTGCCAGCAGCCAGGCCACCCCCCTTACGGGAAAGGTCAATGAGCAGTTCTTC.

About this clonotype itself: A much larger clone lies one base from this, so it may be a read error. The gene calls are TRBV2 and TRBJ2-7; possible D gene TRBD1, 6 bases. Germline V CDR1 and CDR2: SNHLY, FYNNEI. The length of the CDR3 is 12 residues. V was trimmed by 7 bases and J by 6 bases, leaving 13 bases between them. CDR3 protein: CASNQGRSEQYF. The DNA of the CDR3 is TGTGCCAGCAACCAGGGGAGATCCGAGCAGTACTTC.

This clonotype occurred many times. The genes are TRBV11-2 and TRBJ2-3, with 7 nucleotides matching TRBD2. CDR1 is SGHAT and CDR2 is FQNNGV in the germline V gene. The CDR3 length is 18 residues. J was trimmed by 0 bases and V by 2 bases; bases with no gene match: 11. The CDR3 sequence: CASSLKVGGPSSTDTQYF. DNA of the CDR3: TGTGCCAGCAGCTTAAAGGTGGGAGGGCCCTCTAGCACAGATACGCAGTATTTT.

This clonotype was observed a few times. This chain joins TRBV14 and TRBJ1-1; maybe TRBD1 (6 bases). V shed 4 bases and J shed 8 bases, with 11 bases lying between them. Germline CDR1 is SGHDN and CDR2 is FVKESK. This CDR3 is built from 12 residues. As DNA, the CDR3 is TGTGCCAGCAGCCCCACTAGGGGGGAAGCTTTCTTT. Its translation: CASSPTRGEAFF.

This clonotype was counted many times. The chain is built from TRBV7-8 and TRBJ2-3; 10 positions match TRBD1. CDR1 and CDR2 (germline): SGHVS, FQNEAQ. With V trimmed by 5 bases and J by 0 bases, 2 bases remained unmatched. CDR3 length: 15 residues. The CDR3, as DNA: TGTGCCAGCAGCCGGACAGGGGGTAGCACAGATACGCAGTATTTT. Protein product: CASSRTGGSTDTQYF.

The table lists this clonotype with a count of one. The V and J genes are TRBV7-8 and TRBJ1-6, with 8 bases lining up with TRBD1. CDR1 SGHVS and CDR2 FQNEAQ come from the germline V gene. J lost 11 bases, V lost 5 bases, and 8 bases had no gene match. This CDR3 has 14 amino acids. CDR3 sequence reads: CASSPQGVPAPLHF. For the CDR3, the DNA is TGTGCCAGCAGCCCACAGGGGGTCCCAGCACCCCTCCACTTT.

V usage is TRBV5-1 and J usage is TRBJ2-7; 8 bases are a match to TRBD2. CDR1 is SGHRS, CDR2 YFSETQ, per germline. CDR3 length: 14 amino acids. V lost 9 bases, J lost 0 bases, and 8 bases stayed unmatched. Written as DNA, the CDR3 is TGCGCCACTTCAGCGGGGGTCCCCTCCTACGAGCAGTACTTC. Its protein is CATSAGVPSYEQYF.

This clonotype was detected ten times or more. This chain joins TRBV7-9 and TRBJ2-3, with D possibly TRBD2 on 5 matching bases. The germline V gene encodes CDR1 SEHNR and CDR2 FQNEAQ (reference sequence). CDR3 length equals 19 residues. V was cut by 4 bases and J by 0 bases, with 23 bases left in between. CDR3 region: CASSSPDFDGVSSTDTQYF. DNA for the CDR3: TGTGCCAGCAGCTCCCCGGACTTCGACGGGGTATCTAGCACAGATACGCAGTATTTT. The full variable domain, its missing parts supplied by reference TRBV7-9 and TRBJ2-3, is DTGVSQNPRHKITKRGQNVTFRCDPISEHNRLYWYRQTLGQGPEFLTYFQNEAQLEKSRLLSDRFSAERPKGSFSTLEIQRTEQGDSAMYLCASSSPDFDGVSSTDTQYFGPGTRLTVL.

The chain joins TRBV6-1 to TRBJ2-5, with 9 bases matching TRBD2. In germline, CDR1 is MNHNS, CDR2 SASEGT. CDR3 size: 17 residues. Trimming at V came to 6 bases and at J to 4 bases, leaving 15 bases not matched to a gene. This CDR3 reads CASSSWGSGSGGETQYF. Here the CDR3 DNA reads TGTGCCAGCAGCTCTTGGGGTAGCGGGAGTGGAGGAGAGACCCAGTACTTC.

The chain employs TRBV18 and TRBJ2-5, with D perhaps TRBD1 (6 bases). Trimming removed 8 bases from V and 4 bases from J, with 20 bases in between. The length of the CDR3 is 15 residues. Germline CDR1 KGHSH, CDR2 LQKENI. The CDR3 DNA follows: TGTGCCAGCCCGCCAACAGGGACCCCAATAGAGACCCAGTACTTC. Translation: CASPPTGTPIETQYF. Based on the CDR3 plus reference TRBV18 and TRBJ2-5, the full variable domain is NAGVMQNPRHLVRRRGQEARLRCSPMKGHSHVYWYRQLPEEGLKFMVYLQKENIIDESGMPKERFSAEFPKEGPSILRIQQVVRGDSAAYFCASPPTGTPIETQYFGPGTRLLVL.

This clonotype was recorded many times. The chain links TRBV28 to TRBJ2-7, with TRBD2 matching 8 bases. Losses at the gene ends were 8 bases for V and 3 bases for J; bases not matched to a gene: 12. Germline V gene sequence: CDR1 MDHEN, CDR2 SYDVKM. This CDR3 spans 15 amino acids. Here the CDR3 DNA reads TGTGCCAGCTCCCGGGGGGGTTATTGGGGCTACGAGCAGTACTTC. Translating it yields CASSRGGYWGYEQYF.

This clonotype turned up a few times. The chain links TRBV24-1 to TRBJ1-1; D is possibly TRBD1 (6 bases). CDR1 and CDR2 from the germline V gene are KGHDR and SFDVKD. This CDR3 contains 13 residues. V was trimmed by 7 bases and J by 10 bases, leaving 18 bases between them. The DNA of the CDR3 is TGTGCCACCAGGCATAGGGGGGGCCATGGAGCTTTCTTT. This gives the protein CATRHRGGHGAFF.

At least ten counts were recorded for this clonotype. This chain joins TRBV18 and TRBJ2-7, with D tentatively TRBD1 (5 bases). Trimming removed 8 bases at V and 4 bases at J, with 9 bases between. The CDR3 is 11 amino acids. The germline CDR1 and CDR2 sequences are KGHSH and LQKENI. The CDR3 nucleotides are TGTGCCAGCAGCCCAGGGTACGAGCAGTACTTC. Translation gives CASSPGYEQYF.

The chain links TRBV7-2 to TRBJ1-1, with D unresolved. V was shortened by 7 bases and J by 14 bases, with 23 bases between the two germline ends. The germline CDR1 and CDR2 sequences are SGHTA and FQGNSA. The CDR3 is 13 residues long. This chain's CDR3 is CASTLARPDGRFF. In DNA form, the CDR3 reads TGTGCCAGCACCCTAGCGAGGCCGGACGGGAGGTTCTTT.

This clonotype was observed at least ten times. CDR3 sequence (DNA): TGTGCCAGCAGGGCGGGAGATAACTCCTACAATGAGCAGTTCTTC. This gives the protein CASRAGDNSYNEQFF. This chain connects TRBV2 to TRBJ2-1, with 7 bases aligning to TRBD2. V dropped 6 bases and J dropped 0; count of bases not matched to a gene: 5. The CDR3 totals 15 residues. CDR1 and CDR2 (germline): SNHLY, FYNNEI.

V gene TRBV9 combines with J gene TRBJ1-3; D is perhaps TRBD1 (6 bases). The CDR3 runs 15 residues. With 0 bases removed from V and 0 bases from J, the gap between germline ends came to 7 bases. Germline loops: CDR1 SGDLS, CDR2 YYNGEE. DNA for the CDR3: TGTGCCAGCAGCGTAGAGGGGGACTCTGGAAACACCATATATTTT. Translation: CASSVEGDSGNTIYF. Drawing the rest from reference TRBV9 and TRBJ1-3, the complete variable domain is DSGVTQTPKHLITATGQRVTLRCSPRSGDLSVYWYQQSLDQGLQFLIQYYNGEERAKGNILERFSAQQFPDLHSELNLSSLELGDSALYFCASSVEGDSGNTIYFGEGSWLTVV.

This clonotype came up many times. The chain links TRBV20-1 to TRBJ1-6, with D unclear. The CDR3 sequence is 14 residues long. Trimming took off 5 bases at V and 8 bases at J, with 16 bases between the two ends. Germline V lookup: CDR1 DFQATT, CDR2 SNEGSKA (reference sequence). In DNA form, the CDR3 reads TGCAGTGCTTTTGGTCCCAGTGGGGATTCACCCCTCCACTTT. This gives the protein CSAFGPSGDSPLHF.

The V and J genes are TRBV12-3 or TRBV12-4 and TRBJ1-2, with D possibly TRBD1 on 6 matching bases. This CDR3 is 14 amino acids long. The V and J ends lost 3 bases and 6 bases respectively, with 14 bases between them. The DNA for the CDR3 is TGTGCCAGCAGTTTCACAGGGTGGAAAGATGGCTACACCTTC. Protein product: CASSFTGWKDGYTF.

In this sample, this clonotype turned up a few times. The CDR3 nucleotides read TGTGCCAGCACCGCCAGCACAGATACGCAGTATTTT. Translation gives CASTASTDTQYF. The chain is built from TRBV7-9 and TRBJ2-3; D gene unclear. V dropped 7 bases and J dropped 0 bases, with 5 bases sitting between them. The CDR3 length is 12 residues. Germline loops: CDR1 SEHNR, CDR2 FQNEAQ (reference sequence).

The chain is built from TRBV29-1 and TRBJ2-3; 7 bases line up with TRBD1. The germline gives CDR1 SQVTM, CDR2 ANQGSEA. CDR3 size: 13 residues. Trimming cost V 5 bases and J 5 bases; bases outside gene matches: 7. CDR3 bases: TGCAGCGTTCCCGGACAGGCGGAAGATACGCAGTATTTT. This encodes CSVPGQAEDTQYF.

The V and J genes are TRBV6-2 or TRBV6-3 and TRBJ2-4; D is possibly TRBD2 (5 bases). CDR3 length: 17 amino acids. The V and J ends lost 8 bases and 0 bases respectively, with 20 bases between them. Germline CDR1 is MNHEY and CDR2 is SVGEGT. In DNA, the CDR3 is TGTGCCAGCGTGGACCGAGCGGAGAGACTAGCCAAAAACATTCAGTACTTC. Amino acid sequence: CASVDRAERLAKNIQYF.

This clonotype was seen more than once but under ten times. The V call is TRBV11-2, the J call TRBJ1-1; the match to TRBD1 covers 9 bases. The CDR3 covers 14 residues. The germline V gene has CDR1 SGHAT and CDR2 FQNNGV. J gave up 7 bases and V 5 bases, and 8 bases lay outside the gene matches. This CDR3 reads CASSTRTGEGEAFF. The CDR3 bases are TGTGCCAGCAGCACCCGGACAGGGGAGGGTGAAGCTTTCTTT. Based on the CDR3 plus reference TRBV11-2 and TRBJ1-1, the full variable domain is EAGVAQSPRYKIIEKRQSVAFWCNPISGHATLYWYQQILGQGPKLLIQFQNNGVVDDSQLPKDRFSAERLKGVDSTLKIQPAKLEDSAVYLCASSTRTGEGEAFFGQGTRLTVV.